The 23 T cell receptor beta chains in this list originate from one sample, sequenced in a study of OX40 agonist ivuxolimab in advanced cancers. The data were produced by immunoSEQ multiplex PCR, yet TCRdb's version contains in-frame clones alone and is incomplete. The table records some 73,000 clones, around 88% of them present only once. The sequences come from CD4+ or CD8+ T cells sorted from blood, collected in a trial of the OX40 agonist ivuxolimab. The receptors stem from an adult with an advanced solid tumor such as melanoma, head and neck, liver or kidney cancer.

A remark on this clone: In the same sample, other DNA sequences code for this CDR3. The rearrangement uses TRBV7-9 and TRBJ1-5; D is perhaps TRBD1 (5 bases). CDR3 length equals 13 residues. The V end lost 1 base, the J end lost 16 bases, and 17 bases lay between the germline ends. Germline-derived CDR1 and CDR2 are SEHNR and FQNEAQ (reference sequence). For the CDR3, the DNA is TGTGCCAGCAGCTTAGAGTCTCAGGGAAAGCAACATTTT. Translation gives CASSLESQGKQHF.

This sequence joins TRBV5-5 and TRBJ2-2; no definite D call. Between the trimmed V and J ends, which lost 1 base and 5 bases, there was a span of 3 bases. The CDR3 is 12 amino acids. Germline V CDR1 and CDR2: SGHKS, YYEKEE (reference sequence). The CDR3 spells CASSLNTGELFF. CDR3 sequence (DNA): TGTGCCAGCAGCTTGAATACCGGGGAGCTGTTTTTT.

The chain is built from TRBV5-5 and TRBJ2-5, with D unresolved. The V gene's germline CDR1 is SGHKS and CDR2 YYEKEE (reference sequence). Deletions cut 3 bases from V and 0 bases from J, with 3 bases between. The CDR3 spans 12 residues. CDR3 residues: CASSYYQETQYF. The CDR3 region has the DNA TGTGCCAGCAGCTACTACCAAGAGACCCAGTACTTC.

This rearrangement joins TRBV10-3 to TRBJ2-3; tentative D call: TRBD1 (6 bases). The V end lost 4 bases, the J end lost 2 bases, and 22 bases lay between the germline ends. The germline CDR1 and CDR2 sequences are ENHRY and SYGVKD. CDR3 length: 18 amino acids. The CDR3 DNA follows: TGTGCCATCAGTGCCCCAGGGGCCGGGACCCCAACCACAGATACGCAGTATTTT. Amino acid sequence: CAISAPGAGTPTTDTQYF.

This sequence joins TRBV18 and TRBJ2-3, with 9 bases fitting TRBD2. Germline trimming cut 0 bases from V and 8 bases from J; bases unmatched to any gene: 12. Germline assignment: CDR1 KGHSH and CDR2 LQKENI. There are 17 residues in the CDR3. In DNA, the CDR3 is TGTGCCAGCTCACCACCTACTTCCGCAGGACTAGCGAGTACGCAGTATTTT. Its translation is CASSPPTSAGLASTQYF.

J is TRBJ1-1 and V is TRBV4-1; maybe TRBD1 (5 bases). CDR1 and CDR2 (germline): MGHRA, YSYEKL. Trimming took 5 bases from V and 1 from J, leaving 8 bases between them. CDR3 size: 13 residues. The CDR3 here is CASSGAGNTEAFF. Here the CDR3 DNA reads TGCGCCAGCAGCGGGGCTGGGAACACTGAAGCTTTCTTT.

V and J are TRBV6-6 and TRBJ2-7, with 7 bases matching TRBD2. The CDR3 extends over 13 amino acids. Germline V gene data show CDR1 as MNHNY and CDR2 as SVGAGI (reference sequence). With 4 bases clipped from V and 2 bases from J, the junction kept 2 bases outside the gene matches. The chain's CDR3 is CASSWGGPYEQYF. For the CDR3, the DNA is TGTGCCAGCAGTTGGGGGGGACCCTACGAGCAGTACTTC.

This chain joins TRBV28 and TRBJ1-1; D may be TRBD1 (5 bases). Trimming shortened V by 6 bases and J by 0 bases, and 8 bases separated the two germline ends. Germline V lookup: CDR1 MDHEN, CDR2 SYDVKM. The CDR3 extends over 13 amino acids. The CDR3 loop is CASRQGLNTEAFF. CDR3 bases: TGTGCCAGCAGGCAGGGTTTGAACACTGAAGCTTTCTTT. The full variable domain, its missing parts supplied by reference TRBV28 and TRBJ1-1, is DVKVTQSSRYLVKRTGEKVFLECVQDMDHENMFWYRQDPGLGLRLIYFSYDVKMKEKGDIPEGYSVSREKKERFSLILESASTNQTSMYLCASRQGLNTEAFFGQGTRLTVV.

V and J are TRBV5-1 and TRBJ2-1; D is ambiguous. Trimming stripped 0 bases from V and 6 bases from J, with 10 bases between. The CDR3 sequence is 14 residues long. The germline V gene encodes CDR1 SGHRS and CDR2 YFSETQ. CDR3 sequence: CASSLDPLGNEQFF. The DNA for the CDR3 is TGCGCCAGCAGCTTGGACCCTTTGGGCAATGAGCAGTTCTTC.

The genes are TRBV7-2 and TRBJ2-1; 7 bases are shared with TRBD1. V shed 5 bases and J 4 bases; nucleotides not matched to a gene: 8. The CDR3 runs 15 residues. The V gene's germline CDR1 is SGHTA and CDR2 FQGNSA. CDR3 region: CASSVDRERYNEQFF. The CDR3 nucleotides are TGTGCCAGCAGCGTCGACAGGGAGAGGTACAATGAGCAGTTCTTC.

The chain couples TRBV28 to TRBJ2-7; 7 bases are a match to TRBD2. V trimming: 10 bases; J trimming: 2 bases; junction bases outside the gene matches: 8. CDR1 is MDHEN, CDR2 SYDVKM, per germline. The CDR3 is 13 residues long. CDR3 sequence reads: CATEAGSTYEQYF. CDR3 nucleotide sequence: TGTGCCACAGAAGCGGGGTCAACCTACGAGCAGTACTTC.

Here the CDR3 reads CASSSGWTAIYTEAFF. CDR3 sequence (DNA): TGTGCCAGCAGCTCTGGATGGACAGCTATATACACTGAAGCTTTCTTT. The chain uses TRBV7-9 and TRBJ1-1; possible D gene TRBD1, 6 bases. Trimming pared 4 bases from V and 3 bases from J, leaving 18 bases between. Germline loops: CDR1 SEHNR, CDR2 FQNEAQ (reference sequence). The CDR3 is 16 amino acids.

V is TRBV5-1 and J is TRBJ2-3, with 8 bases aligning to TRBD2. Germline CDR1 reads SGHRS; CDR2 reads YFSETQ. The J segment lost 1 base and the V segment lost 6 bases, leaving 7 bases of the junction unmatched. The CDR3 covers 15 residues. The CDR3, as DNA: TGCGCCAGCAACTCCACGGGACTAGGCACAGATACGCAGTATTTT. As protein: CASNSTGLGTDTQYF.

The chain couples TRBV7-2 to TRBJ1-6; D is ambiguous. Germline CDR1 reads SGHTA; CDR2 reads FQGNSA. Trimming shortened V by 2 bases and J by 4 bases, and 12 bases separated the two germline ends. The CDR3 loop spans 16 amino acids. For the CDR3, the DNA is TGTGCCAGCAGCTTATCGGGAACAGCTTATAATTCACCCCTCCACTTT. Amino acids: CASSLSGTAYNSPLHF.

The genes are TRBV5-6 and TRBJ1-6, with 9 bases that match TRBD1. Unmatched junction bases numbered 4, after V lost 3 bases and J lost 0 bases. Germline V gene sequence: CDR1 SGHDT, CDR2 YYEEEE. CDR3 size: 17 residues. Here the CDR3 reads CASSSGQGYSYNSPLHF. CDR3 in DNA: TGTGCCAGCAGCTCGGGACAGGGATACTCCTATAATTCACCCCTCCACTTT.

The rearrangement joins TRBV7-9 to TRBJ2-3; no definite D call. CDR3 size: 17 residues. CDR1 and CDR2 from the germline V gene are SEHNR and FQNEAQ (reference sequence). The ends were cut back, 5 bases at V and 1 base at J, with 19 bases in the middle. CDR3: CASSQILSDRGTDTQYF. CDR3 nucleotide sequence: TGTGCCAGCAGCCAGATCCTGTCCGACCGGGGCACAGATACGCAGTATTTT.

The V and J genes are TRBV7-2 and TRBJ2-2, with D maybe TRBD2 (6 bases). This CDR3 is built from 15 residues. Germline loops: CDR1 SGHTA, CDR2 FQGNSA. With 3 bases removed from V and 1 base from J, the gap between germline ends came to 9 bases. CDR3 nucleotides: TGTGCCAGCAGCTTTGGGGGACTGAACACCGGGGAGCTGTTTTTT. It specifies CASSFGGLNTGELFF.

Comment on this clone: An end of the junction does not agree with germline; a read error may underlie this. The DNA of the CDR3 is TGTGCCAGCAGCTGGACAGGGGGGGATGGCCACACCTTC. This translates into CASSWTGGDGHTF. The chain uses TRBV7-2 and TRBJ1-2; 10 positions agree with TRBD1. The CDR3 loop spans 13 amino acids. Germline CDR1 reads SGHTA; CDR2 reads FQGNSA.

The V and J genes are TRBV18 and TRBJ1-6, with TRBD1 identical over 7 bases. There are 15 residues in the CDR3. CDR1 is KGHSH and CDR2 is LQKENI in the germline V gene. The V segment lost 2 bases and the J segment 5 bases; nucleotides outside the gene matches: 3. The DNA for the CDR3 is TGTGCCAGCTCACCAAACAGGGGCGATAATTCACCCCTCCACTTT. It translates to CASSPNRGDNSPLHF.

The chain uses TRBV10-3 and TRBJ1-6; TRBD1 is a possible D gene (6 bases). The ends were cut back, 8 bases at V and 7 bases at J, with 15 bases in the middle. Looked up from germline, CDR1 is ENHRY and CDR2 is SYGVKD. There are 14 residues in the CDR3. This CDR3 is CAISLDRRNSPLHF. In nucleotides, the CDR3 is TGTGCCATCTCACTCGACAGGAGGAATTCACCCCTCCACTTT.

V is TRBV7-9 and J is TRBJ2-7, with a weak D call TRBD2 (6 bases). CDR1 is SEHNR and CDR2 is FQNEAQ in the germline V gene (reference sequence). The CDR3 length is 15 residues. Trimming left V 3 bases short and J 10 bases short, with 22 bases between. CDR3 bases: TGTGCCAGCAGCTTCTATGGGGCAGGGACTTCGTTCCAGTACTTC. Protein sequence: CASSFYGAGTSFQYF.

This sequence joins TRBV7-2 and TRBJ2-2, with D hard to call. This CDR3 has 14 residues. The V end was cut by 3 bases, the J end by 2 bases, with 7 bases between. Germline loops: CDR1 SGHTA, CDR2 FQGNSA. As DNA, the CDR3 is TGTGCCAGCAGCTTGGGCAGTAACACCGGGGAGCTGTTTTTT. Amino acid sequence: CASSLGSNTGELFF.

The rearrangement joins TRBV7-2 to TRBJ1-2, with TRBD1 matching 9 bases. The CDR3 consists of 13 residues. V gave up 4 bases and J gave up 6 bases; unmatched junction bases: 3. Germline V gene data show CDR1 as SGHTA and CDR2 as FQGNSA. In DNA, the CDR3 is TGTGCCAGCAGCTCAGGGACAGGGCATGGCTACACCTTC. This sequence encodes CASSSGTGHGYTF.